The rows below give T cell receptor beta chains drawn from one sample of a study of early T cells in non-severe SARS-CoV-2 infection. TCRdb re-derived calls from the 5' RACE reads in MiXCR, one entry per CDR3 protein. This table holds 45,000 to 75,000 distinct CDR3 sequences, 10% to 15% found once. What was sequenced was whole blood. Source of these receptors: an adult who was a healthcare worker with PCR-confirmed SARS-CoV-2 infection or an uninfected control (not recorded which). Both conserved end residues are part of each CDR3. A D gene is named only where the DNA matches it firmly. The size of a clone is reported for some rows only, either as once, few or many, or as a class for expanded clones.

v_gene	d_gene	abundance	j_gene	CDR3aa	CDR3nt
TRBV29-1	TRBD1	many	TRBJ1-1	CSVNPGQGSEAFF	TGCAGCGTTAACCCGGGACAGGGATCTGAAGCTTTCTTT
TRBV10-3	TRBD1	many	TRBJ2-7	CATEDRSYEQYF	TGTGCTACGGAGGACAGGTCCTACGAGCAGTACTTC
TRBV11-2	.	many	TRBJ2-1	CASSSTQTRGEQFF	TGTGCCAGCAGCTCGACCCAGACTAGGGGTGAGCAGTTCTTC
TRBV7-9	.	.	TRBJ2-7	CASSQPGRYEQYF	TGTGCCAGCAGCCAGCCGGGACGCTACGAGCAGTACTTC
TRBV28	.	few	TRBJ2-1	CASTWGRPTRNNEQFF	TGTGCCAGCACCTGGGGACGCCCCACTAGGAACAATGAGCAGTTCTTC
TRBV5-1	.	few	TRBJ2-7	CASSLEAGSYEQYF	TGCGCCAGCAGCTTGGAGGCAGGGTCCTACGAGCAGTACTTC
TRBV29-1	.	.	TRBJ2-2	CSVGRSTGELFF	TGCAGCGTTGGTAGATCCACCGGGGAGCTGTTTTTT
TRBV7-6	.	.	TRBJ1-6	CASSLGPGPGEPLHF	TGTGCCAGCAGCTTAGGACCCGGGCCCGGGGAACCCCTCCACTTT
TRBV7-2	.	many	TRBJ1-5	CASTPTAHQPQHF	TGTGCCAGCACCCCTACGGCGCATCAGCCCCAGCATTTT
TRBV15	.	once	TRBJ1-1	CATTTRGRTEAFF	TGTGCCACTACAACCCGGGGGAGAACTGAAGCTTTCTTT
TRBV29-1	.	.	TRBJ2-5	CSVGGGQGGETQYF	TGCAGCGTTGGGGGAGGACAGGGAGGGGAGACCCAGTACTTC
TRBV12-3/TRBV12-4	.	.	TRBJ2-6	CASSFRTQSSGANVLTF	TGTGCCAGCAGTTTCCGGACACAAAGCTCTGGGGCCAACGTCCTGACTTTC
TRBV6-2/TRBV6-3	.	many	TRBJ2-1	CASSYGAGKYNEQFF	TGTGCCAGCAGTTATGGGGCCGGAAAATACAATGAGCAGTTCTTC
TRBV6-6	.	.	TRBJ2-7	CASSLQAEGGQEQYF	TGTGCCAGCAGCCTACAGGCCGAAGGAGGGCAGGAGCAGTACTTC
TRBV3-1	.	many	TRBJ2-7	CASSQGGQYPVEQYF	TGTGCCAGCAGCCAAGGAGGACAGTACCCAGTTGAGCAGTACTTC
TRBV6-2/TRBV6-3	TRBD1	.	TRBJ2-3	CATWDRVPTDTQYF	TGTGCCACCTGGGACAGGGTGCCCACAGATACGCAGTATTTT
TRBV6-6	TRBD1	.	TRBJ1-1	CASSRGTGNSTEAFF	TGTGCCAGCAGTCGGGGGACAGGGAACTCCACTGAAGCTTTCTTT
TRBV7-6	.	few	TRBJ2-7	CASSPVRGTTYEQYF	TGTGCCAGCAGCCCCGTCCGCGGGACCACCTACGAGCAGTACTTC
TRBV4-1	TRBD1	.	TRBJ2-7	CASSPTGQGAYEQYF	TGCGCCAGCAGCCCCACTGGACAGGGGGCCTACGAGCAGTACTTC
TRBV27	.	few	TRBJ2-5	CASSPLVSIQETQYF	TGTGCCAGCAGTCCCCTGGTCTCCATACAAGAGACCCAGTACTTC
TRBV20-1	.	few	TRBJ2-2	CSARLDGATGELFF	TGCAGTGCTAGACTCGACGGAGCCACCGGGGAGCTGTTTTTT
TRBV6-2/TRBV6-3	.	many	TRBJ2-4	CASSYSRASFAKNIQYF	TGTGCCAGCAGTTACTCTCGGGCCTCCTTCGCCAAAAACATTCAGTACTTC
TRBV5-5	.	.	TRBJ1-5	CASSLILGPDQPQHF	TGTGCCAGCAGCTTAATATTGGGGCCGGATCAGCCCCAGCATTTT
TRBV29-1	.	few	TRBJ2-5	CAGGFQETQYF	TGCGCCGGGGGCTTCCAAGAGACCCAGTACTTC
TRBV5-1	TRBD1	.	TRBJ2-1	CASNPQGSSYNEQFF	TGCGCCAGCAACCCACAGGGGAGCTCCTACAATGAGCAGTTCTTC
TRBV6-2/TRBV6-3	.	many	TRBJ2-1	CASTRGTEGNEQFF	TGTGCCAGCACCCGCGGGACCGAAGGAAATGAGCAGTTCTTC
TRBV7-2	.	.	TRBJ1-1	CASSSTGTLNTEAFF	TGTGCCAGCAGCTCGACCGGAACCCTGAACACTGAAGCTTTCTTT
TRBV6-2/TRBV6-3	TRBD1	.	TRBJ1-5	CASSVTGGGNQPQHF	TGTGCCAGCAGTGTGACAGGGGGCGGCAATCAGCCCCAGCATTTT
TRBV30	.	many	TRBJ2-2	CAWRVSGTGELFF	TGTGCCTGGAGAGTTAGCGGAACCGGGGAGCTGTTTTTT
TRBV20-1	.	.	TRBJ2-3	CSAQLAEGATDTQYF	TGCAGTGCTCAGCTAGCGGAGGGGGCCACAGATACGCAGTATTTT
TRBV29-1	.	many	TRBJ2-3	CSVAGKPTDTQYF	TGCAGCGTTGCCGGAAAACCAACAGATACGCAGTATTTT
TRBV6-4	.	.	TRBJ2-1	CASSETPLTYNEQFF	TGTGCCAGCAGTGAAACACCCCTTACTTACAATGAGCAGTTCTTC
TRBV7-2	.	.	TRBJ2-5	CASSLLGLGAKETQYF	TGTGCCAGCAGCTTACTTGGGCTAGGAGCTAAAGAGACCCAGTACTTC
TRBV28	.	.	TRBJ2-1	CASRERADEQFF	TGTGCCAGCAGGGAAAGGGCCGATGAGCAGTTCTTC
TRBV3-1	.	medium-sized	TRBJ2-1	CASSHSAGEQFF	TGTGCCAGCAGCCACAGTGCCGGTGAGCAGTTCTTC
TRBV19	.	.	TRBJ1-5	CASSPPALEFDQPQHF	TGTGCCAGTAGTCCCCCCGCGTTAGAGTTTGATCAGCCCCAGCATTTT
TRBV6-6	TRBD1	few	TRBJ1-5	CASRTGGANNQPQHF	TGTGCCAGCAGGACAGGGGGGGCGAACAATCAGCCCCAGCATTTT
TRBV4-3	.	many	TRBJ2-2	CASSAQTTRFTGELFF	TGCGCCAGCAGCGCCCAGACTACCCGTTTCACCGGGGAGCTGTTTTTT
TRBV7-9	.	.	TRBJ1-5	CASSSGQGSNQPQHF	TGTGCCAGCAGTTCCGGGCAGGGGAGCAATCAGCCCCAGCATTTT
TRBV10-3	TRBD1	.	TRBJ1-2	CAINLQGGMFGYTF	TGTGCCATCAATCTCCAGGGGGGGATGTTTGGCTACACCTTC
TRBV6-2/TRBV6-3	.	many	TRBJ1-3	CASSYGASSGNTIYF	TGTGCCAGCAGTTACGGGGCCAGCTCTGGAAACACCATATATTTT
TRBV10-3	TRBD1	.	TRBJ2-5	CAIGETGGIETQYF	TGTGCCATTGGGGAGACAGGGGGCATTGAGACCCAGTACTTC
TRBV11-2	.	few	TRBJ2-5	CASSLVASMGQETQYF	TGTGCCAGCAGCTTAGTAGCCAGCATGGGGCAAGAGACCCAGTACTTC
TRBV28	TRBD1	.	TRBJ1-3	CASSSTGASSGNTIYF	TGTGCCAGCAGTTCGACAGGGGCCAGCTCTGGAAACACCATATATTTT
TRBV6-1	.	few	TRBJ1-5	CASRQGYSNQPQHF	TGTGCCAGCAGACAGGGATATAGCAATCAGCCCCAGCATTTT
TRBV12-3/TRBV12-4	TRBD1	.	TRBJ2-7	CASSLVGQVTYEQYF	TGTGCCAGCAGTTTAGTGGGACAGGTGACCTACGAGCAGTACTTC
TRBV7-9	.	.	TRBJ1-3	CASSPWAPSSGNTIYF	TGTGCCAGCAGCCCTTGGGCCCCTTCCTCTGGAAACACCATATATTTT
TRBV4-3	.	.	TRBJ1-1	CASSQGLLGGTEAFF	TGCGCCAGCAGCCAAGGTCTCCTTGGGGGCACTGAAGCTTTCTTT
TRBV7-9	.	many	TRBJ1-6	CASSFVFALGNSPLHF	TGTGCCAGCAGCTTCGTTTTCGCCCTGGGAAATTCACCCCTCCACTTT
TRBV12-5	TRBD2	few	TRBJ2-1	CASGLVRLAGTHSYNEQFF	TGTGCTAGTGGTTTGGTACGGCTAGCGGGGACCCACTCATACAATGAGCAGTTCTTC
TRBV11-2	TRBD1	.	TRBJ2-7	CASSQPGQGGYEQYF	TGTGCCAGCAGCCAACCCGGACAGGGGGGGTACGAGCAGTACTTC
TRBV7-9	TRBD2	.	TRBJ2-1	CASTPAGVYNEQFF	TGTGCCAGCACCCCCGCGGGGGTTTACAATGAGCAGTTCTTC
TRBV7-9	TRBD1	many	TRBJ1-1	CASAGQANTEAFF	TGTGCCAGCGCGGGACAGGCGAACACTGAAGCTTTCTTT
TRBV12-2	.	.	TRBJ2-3	CASRSTEYSGGAGCSTDTQYF	TGTGCAAGTCGCTCCACCGAGTATAGCGGGGGGGCCGGTTGTAGCACAGATACGCAGTATTTT
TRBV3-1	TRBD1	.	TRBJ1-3	CASSRTGDGNTIYF	TGTGCCAGCAGCAGGACAGGGGACGGAAACACCATATATTTT
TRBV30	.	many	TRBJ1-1	CAWSTMGRAFF	TGTGCCTGGAGTACGATGGGTAGGGCTTTCTTT
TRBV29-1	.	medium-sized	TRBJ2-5	CSVEPGPETQYF	TGCAGCGTTGAGCCCGGCCCGGAGACCCAGTACTTC
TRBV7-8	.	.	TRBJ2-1	CASSLVGHLNEQFF	TGTGCCAGCAGCTTAGTTGGGCACCTCAATGAGCAGTTCTTC
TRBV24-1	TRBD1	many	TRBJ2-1	CATSDKNRGNEQFF	TGTGCCACCAGTGATAAAAACAGGGGCAATGAGCAGTTCTTC